A selection of T cell receptor beta chains follows, all from one sample in a study of blood T cell repertoires in COVID-19. Produced via immunoSEQ multiplex PCR; TCRdb's table is partial and in-frame only. In the table there are about 220,000 clones, around 85% of which are singletons. The source material was peripheral blood. The source is a woman aged 70-85 years with COVID-19, enrolled during active disease. CDR3s include the opening cysteine and the closing phenylalanine or tryptophan. Each record gives: V gene, D gene, clone size, J gene, CDR3 protein, CDR3 DNA. The D gene is left open where the match is weak. Expanded clones are given a class, and other clones once, few, many or no size at all.

v_gene: TRBV28
d_gene: -
abundance: -
j_gene: TRBJ1-6
CDR3aa: CASSLRSSYNSPLHF
CDR3nt: TGTGCCAGCAGTTTGCGGAGCTCCTATAATTCACCCCTCCACTTT

v_gene: TRBV6-5
d_gene: -
abundance: -
j_gene: TRBJ1-5
CDR3aa: CASTPPGSNQPQHF
CDR3nt: TGTGCCAGCACCCCACCCGGGAGCAATCAGCCCCAGCATTTT

v_gene: TRBV24-1
d_gene: TRBD1
abundance: -
j_gene: TRBJ1-2
CDR3aa: CATSGTGGYGYTF
CDR3nt: TGTGCCACCAGTGGGACAGGGGGATATGGCTACACCTTC

v_gene: TRBV12-5
d_gene: -
abundance: -
j_gene: TRBJ1-4
CDR3aa: CAAGGLDEKLFF
CDR3nt: TGTGCTGCCGGTGGGCTCGATGAAAAACTGTTTTTT

v_gene: TRBV4-1
d_gene: -
abundance: -
j_gene: TRBJ1-2
CDR3aa: CASSQDPWGYYGYTF
CDR3nt: TGCGCCAGCAGCCAAGACCCCTGGGGCTACTATGGCTACACCTTC

v_gene: TRBV2
d_gene: TRBD1
abundance: -
j_gene: TRBJ1-5
CDR3aa: CASNRGNQPQHF
CDR3nt: TGTGCCAGCAACAGGGGGAATCAGCCCCAGCATTTT

v_gene: TRBV9
d_gene: -
abundance: -
j_gene: TRBJ1-2
CDR3aa: CASSVVQNYGYTF
CDR3nt: TGTGCCAGCAGCGTAGTACAGAACTATGGCTACACCTTC

v_gene: TRBV2
d_gene: -
abundance: -
j_gene: TRBJ1-5
CDR3aa: CASSMSPGGGWQPQHF
CDR3nt: TGTGCCAGCAGTATGTCACCCGGGGGGGGCTGGCAGCCCCAGCATTTT

v_gene: TRBV19
d_gene: -
abundance: -
j_gene: TRBJ1-4
CDR3aa: CASGEQATNEKLFF
CDR3nt: TGTGCCAGTGGGGAACAGGCAACTAATGAAAAACTGTTTTTT

v_gene: TRBV18
d_gene: TRBD1
abundance: -
j_gene: TRBJ1-2
CDR3aa: CASSLNPGQGSYGYTF
CDR3nt: TGTGCCAGCTCACTAAACCCGGGACAGGGGTCCTATGGCTACACCTTC

v_gene: TRBV7-2
d_gene: TRBD2
abundance: few
j_gene: TRBJ2-1
CDR3aa: CASSLGGGGAGEQFF
CDR3nt: TGTGCCAGCAGCCTGGGCGGCGGGGGGGCCGGTGAGCAGTTCTTC

v_gene: TRBV11-3
d_gene: TRBD1
abundance: -
j_gene: TRBJ1-1
CDR3aa: CASTRQGGLNTEAFF
CDR3nt: TGTGCCAGCACCAGACAGGGGGGATTGAACACTGAAGCTTTCTTT

v_gene: TRBV27
d_gene: -
abundance: many
j_gene: TRBJ2-2
CDR3aa: CASNRGEAGELFF
CDR3nt: TGTGCCAGCAATAGAGGGGAGGCCGGGGAGCTGTTTTTT

v_gene: TRBV15
d_gene: -
abundance: -
j_gene: TRBJ2-7
CDR3aa: CATSRDGISGASDEQYF
CDR3nt: TGTGCCACCAGCAGAGATGGGATCTCAGGGGCATCGGACGAGCAGTACTTC

v_gene: TRBV7-9
d_gene: TRBD2
abundance: -
j_gene: TRBJ2-3
CDR3aa: CASSPSGGITDTQYF
CDR3nt: TGTGCCAGCAGCCCTAGCGGGGGGATCACAGATACGCAGTATTTT

v_gene: TRBV15
d_gene: TRBD1
abundance: -
j_gene: TRBJ2-7
CDR3aa: CATSRDPGTAYEQYF
CDR3nt: TGTGCCACCAGCAGAGACCCCGGGACAGCCTACGAGCAGTACTTC

v_gene: TRBV6-2/TRBV6-3
d_gene: TRBD1
abundance: -
j_gene: TRBJ1-1
CDR3aa: CASSHPGGSGHTEAFF
CDR3nt: TGTGCCAGCAGTCACCCAGGGGGCTCGGGACACACTGAAGCTTTCTTT

v_gene: TRBV11-3
d_gene: -
abundance: -
j_gene: TRBJ1-1
CDR3aa: CASSSRDTKEAFF
CDR3nt: TGTGCCAGCAGCTCCCGGGACACCAAGGAAGCTTTCTTT

v_gene: TRBV7-6
d_gene: TRBD1
abundance: -
j_gene: TRBJ1-3
CDR3aa: CASSLSARGFGNTIYF
CDR3nt: TGTGCCAGCAGCTTAAGTGCCAGGGGGTTTGGAAACACCATATATTTT

v_gene: TRBV10-3
d_gene: -
abundance: -
j_gene: TRBJ1-1
CDR3aa: CAISEGGRRDPTEAFF
CDR3nt: TGTGCCATCAGTGAGGGGGGGAGGAGGGATCCCACTGAAGCTTTCTTT

v_gene: TRBV19
d_gene: -
abundance: -
j_gene: TRBJ2-1
CDR3aa: CASSPLREILNEQFF
CDR3nt: TGTGCCAGTAGTCCCCTACGGGAAATTCTCAATGAGCAGTTCTTC

v_gene: TRBV29-1
d_gene: TRBD1
abundance: -
j_gene: TRBJ1-4
CDR3aa: CSGRQGPNEKLFF
CDR3nt: TGCAGCGGAAGACAGGGCCCTAATGAAAAACTGTTTTTT

v_gene: TRBV11-1
d_gene: TRBD2
abundance: -
j_gene: TRBJ2-3
CDR3aa: CASSLAQRGGSDTQYF
CDR3nt: TGTGCCAGCAGCTTAGCGCAGCGGGGGGGGTCAGATACGCAGTATTTT

v_gene: TRBV5-1
d_gene: TRBD1
abundance: -
j_gene: TRBJ1-2
CDR3aa: CASSSTPGTGTNYGYTF
CDR3nt: TGCGCCAGCAGCTCGACCCCCGGGACAGGGACGAACTATGGCTACACCTTC

v_gene: TRBV6-2/TRBV6-3
d_gene: TRBD2
abundance: -
j_gene: TRBJ2-2
CDR3aa: CASSYNRAGVTGELFF
CDR3nt: TGTGCCAGCAGTTACAACCGGGCGGGGGTCACCGGGGAGCTGTTTTTT

v_gene: TRBV6-5
d_gene: -
abundance: -
j_gene: TRBJ1-2
CDR3aa: CASSWVEALINYGYTF
CDR3nt: TGTGCCAGCAGTTGGGTTGAGGCGCTAATTAACTATGGCTACACCTTC

v_gene: TRBV4-2
d_gene: -
abundance: -
j_gene: TRBJ2-2
CDR3aa: CASSQALSNTGELFF
CDR3nt: TGTGCCAGCAGCCAAGCTCTCTCGAACACCGGGGAGCTGTTTTTT

v_gene: TRBV3-1/TRBV3-2
d_gene: TRBD2
abundance: -
j_gene: TRBJ2-5
CDR3aa: CASSQEAGAETQYF
CDR3nt: TGTGCCAGCAGCCAAGAGGCGGGAGCGGAGACCCAGTACTTC

v_gene: TRBV6-6
d_gene: -
abundance: -
j_gene: TRBJ1-2
CDR3aa: CASSMEGRGYTF
CDR3nt: TGTGCCAGCAGTATGGAGGGCCGGGGCTACACCTTC

v_gene: TRBV19
d_gene: -
abundance: -
j_gene: TRBJ1-3
CDR3aa: CASSMRVGQTHSGNTIYF
CDR3nt: TGTGCCAGTAGTATGAGAGTAGGACAGACCCACTCTGGAAACACCATATATTTT

v_gene: TRBV6-6
d_gene: -
abundance: -
j_gene: TRBJ1-5
CDR3aa: CASTYHSNQPQHF
CDR3nt: TGTGCCAGCACCTACCATAGCAATCAGCCCCAGCATTTT

v_gene: TRBV5-4
d_gene: TRBD1
abundance: -
j_gene: TRBJ2-7
CDR3aa: CASSLGRGQVAYEQYF
CDR3nt: TGTGCCAGCAGCTTGGGCAGGGGACAGGTCGCCTACGAGCAGTACTTC

v_gene: TRBV9
d_gene: -
abundance: -
j_gene: TRBJ2-7
CDR3aa: CASSARGQFPYEQYF
CDR3nt: TGTGCCAGCAGCGCCAGGGGTCAGTTCCCCTACGAGCAGTACTTC

v_gene: TRBV5-6
d_gene: -
abundance: few
j_gene: TRBJ1-1
CDR3aa: CASSLDGVYSNTEAFF
CDR3nt: TGTGCCAGCAGCTTGGATGGTGTTTACTCGAACACTGAAGCTTTCTTT

v_gene: TRBV5-1
d_gene: TRBD1
abundance: -
j_gene: TRBJ1-2
CDR3aa: CASSPDRGRSDNGYTF
CDR3nt: TGCGCCAGCAGCCCAGACAGGGGGCGAAGTGACAATGGCTACACCTTC

v_gene: TRBV4-1
d_gene: TRBD2
abundance: once
j_gene: TRBJ2-3
CDR3aa: CASSPREGSTDTQYF
CDR3nt: TGCGCCAGCAGCCCGCGGGAGGGAAGCACAGATACGCAGTATTTT

v_gene: TRBV19
d_gene: TRBD1
abundance: -
j_gene: TRBJ1-2
CDR3aa: CASSMSRQGGYGYTF
CDR3nt: TGTGCCAGTAGTATGTCCCGACAGGGTGGGTATGGCTACACCTTC

v_gene: TRBV15
d_gene: -
abundance: -
j_gene: TRBJ1-6
CDR3aa: CATSRGGEGSPLHF
CDR3nt: TGTGCCACCAGCAGAGGGGGGGAGGGTTCACCCCTCCACTTT

v_gene: TRBV5-4
d_gene: -
abundance: -
j_gene: TRBJ2-7
CDR3aa: CASSFQGTDEQYF
CDR3nt: TGTGCCAGCAGCTTCCAGGGTACGGACGAGCAGTACTTC

v_gene: TRBV19
d_gene: TRBD1
abundance: -
j_gene: TRBJ2-5
CDR3aa: CASRKQGGQETQYF
CDR3nt: TGTGCCAGTAGAAAACAGGGGGGCCAAGAGACCCAGTACTTC

v_gene: TRBV6-2/TRBV6-3
d_gene: TRBD2
abundance: -
j_gene: TRBJ2-1
CDR3aa: CASSGGAYNEQFF
CDR3nt: TGTGCCAGCAGCGGGGGGGCTTACAATGAGCAGTTCTTC

v_gene: TRBV19
d_gene: TRBD1
abundance: -
j_gene: TRBJ1-4
CDR3aa: CASSWDSATNEKLFF
CDR3nt: TGTGCCAGTAGTTGGGACAGCGCAACTAATGAAAAACTGTTTTTT

v_gene: TRBV18
d_gene: -
abundance: -
j_gene: TRBJ1-1
CDR3aa: CASSPQSDTEAFF
CDR3nt: TGTGCCAGCTCACCACAGTCGGACACTGAAGCTTTCTTT

v_gene: TRBV5-4
d_gene: TRBD1
abundance: -
j_gene: TRBJ1-2
CDR3aa: CASSGRDRGQHGYTF
CDR3nt: TGTGCCAGCAGCGGGCGGGACAGGGGGCAGCATGGCTACACCTTC

v_gene: TRBV7-3
d_gene: TRBD1
abundance: -
j_gene: TRBJ1-1
CDR3aa: CASSSTGGGNTEAFF
CDR3nt: TGTGCCAGCAGCTCGACAGGGGGCGGAAACACTGAAGCTTTCTTT

v_gene: TRBV4-3
d_gene: -
abundance: few
j_gene: TRBJ1-2
CDR3aa: CASSQDRASNYGYTF
CDR3nt: TGCGCCAGCAGCCAAGATCGAGCCTCTAACTATGGCTACACCTTC

v_gene: TRBV3-1/TRBV3-2
d_gene: -
abundance: few
j_gene: TRBJ1-5
CDR3aa: CASSQDPRQPQHF
CDR3nt: TGTGCCAGCAGCCAAGACCCGCGACAGCCCCAGCATTTT

v_gene: TRBV7-8
d_gene: -
abundance: -
j_gene: TRBJ1-2
CDR3aa: CASSLRETDYGYTF
CDR3nt: TGTGCCAGCAGCTTACGAGAGACAGACTATGGCTACACCTTC

v_gene: TRBV29-1
d_gene: TRBD1
abundance: -
j_gene: TRBJ1-1
CDR3aa: CSVAPIGQGANTEAFF
CDR3nt: TGCAGCGTTGCCCCCATAGGACAGGGGGCAAACACTGAAGCTTTCTTT

v_gene: TRBV4-2
d_gene: TRBD2
abundance: -
j_gene: TRBJ2-5
CDR3aa: CASSQRLAGESETQYF
CDR3nt: TGTGCCAGCAGCCAAAGGCTAGCGGGAGAGTCAGAGACCCAGTACTTC

v_gene: TRBV29-1
d_gene: TRBD2
abundance: -
j_gene: TRBJ2-3
CDR3aa: CSVRGTSGSSTDTQYF
CDR3nt: TGCAGCGTTAGGGGGACTAGCGGAAGTAGCACAGATACGCAGTATTTT

v_gene: TRBV5-1
d_gene: -
abundance: -
j_gene: TRBJ2-7
CDR3aa: CASSFSRQTYEQYF
CDR3nt: TGCGCCAGCAGCTTTTCCAGACAGACCTACGAGCAGTACTTC

v_gene: TRBV15
d_gene: TRBD2
abundance: -
j_gene: TRBJ2-1
CDR3aa: CATSSATSGRVHEQFF
CDR3nt: TGTGCCACCAGCAGTGCCACTAGCGGGAGAGTCCATGAGCAGTTCTTC

v_gene: TRBV7-3
d_gene: -
abundance: -
j_gene: TRBJ2-1
CDR3aa: CASSFSSSYEQFF
CDR3nt: TGTGCCAGCAGCTTTTCCTCGAGCTATGAGCAGTTCTTC

v_gene: TRBV6-5
d_gene: TRBD1
abundance: -
j_gene: TRBJ1-5
CDR3aa: CASRGTDYSNQPQHF
CDR3nt: TGTGCCAGCAGGGGGACAGATTATAGCAATCAGCCCCAGCATTTT

v_gene: TRBV7-3
d_gene: TRBD1
abundance: -
j_gene: TRBJ2-3
CDR3aa: CASSQPGQGRDTQYF
CDR3nt: TGTGCCAGCAGCCAGCCGGGACAGGGGAGAGATACGCAGTATTTT

v_gene: TRBV5-4
d_gene: TRBD2
abundance: -
j_gene: TRBJ2-7
CDR3aa: CASSPNPVAGSYEQYF
CDR3nt: TGTGCCAGCAGCCCAAATCCGGTAGCGGGCTCCTACGAGCAGTACTTC

v_gene: TRBV9
d_gene: TRBD1
abundance: -
j_gene: TRBJ2-3
CDR3aa: CASSVDLQGMGTDTQYF
CDR3nt: TGTGCCAGCAGCGTAGATTTACAGGGGATGGGCACAGATACGCAGTATTTT

v_gene: TRBV7-2
d_gene: -
abundance: -
j_gene: TRBJ1-6
CDR3aa: CASSLVGQGDNSPLHF
CDR3nt: TGTGCCAGCAGCTTAGTCGGCCAGGGTGATAATTCACCCCTCCACTTT